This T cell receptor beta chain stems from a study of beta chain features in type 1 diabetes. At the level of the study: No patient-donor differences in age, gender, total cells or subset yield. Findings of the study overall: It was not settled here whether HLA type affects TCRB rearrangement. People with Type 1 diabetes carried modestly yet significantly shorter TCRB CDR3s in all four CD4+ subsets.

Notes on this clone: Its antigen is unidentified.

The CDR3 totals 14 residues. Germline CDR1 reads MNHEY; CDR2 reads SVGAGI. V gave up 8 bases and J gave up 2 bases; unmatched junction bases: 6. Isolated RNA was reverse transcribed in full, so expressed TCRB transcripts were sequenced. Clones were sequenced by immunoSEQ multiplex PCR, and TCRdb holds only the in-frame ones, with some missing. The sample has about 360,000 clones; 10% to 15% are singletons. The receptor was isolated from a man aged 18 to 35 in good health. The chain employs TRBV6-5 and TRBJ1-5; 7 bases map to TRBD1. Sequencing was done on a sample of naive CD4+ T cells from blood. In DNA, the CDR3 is TGTGCCAGCTCAGGGGGTGTGGGCAATCAGCCCCAGCATTTT. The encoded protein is CASSGGVGNQPQHF.